This TCR beta chain was obtained from a study of CD8 T cells in ankylosing spondylitis. Findings of the study overall: Matched ankylosing spondylitis synovial fluid reportedly showed significant enrichment of disease-linked clones. A motif in TCR beta, a set of under 10 highly homologous variants, appeared characteristic of ankylosing spondylitis blood. Disease-associated clones were CD8+ and fairly uncommon in peripheral blood.

TCRdb analysed the 5' RACE reads with MiXCR anew, one entry per CDR3 protein. The table includes some 270,000 distinct CDR3 sequences, roughly a third detected once. The sample holds a few counts of this clonotype. As yet, its antigen is unknown. The CDR3 sequence is 13 residues long. V was shortened by 1 base and J by 3 bases, with 5 bases between the two germline ends. The chain couples TRBV12-3 or TRBV12-4 to TRBJ2-3, with D hard to call. This clonotype originated in a male donor with ankylosing spondylitis or in good health (not recorded which). Sequenced: blood, either unsorted or a sorted T cell fraction (not recorded which). CDR3 in DNA: TGTGCCAGCAGTTTAGGACCTACAGATACGCAGTATTTT. This encodes CASSLGPTDTQYF.